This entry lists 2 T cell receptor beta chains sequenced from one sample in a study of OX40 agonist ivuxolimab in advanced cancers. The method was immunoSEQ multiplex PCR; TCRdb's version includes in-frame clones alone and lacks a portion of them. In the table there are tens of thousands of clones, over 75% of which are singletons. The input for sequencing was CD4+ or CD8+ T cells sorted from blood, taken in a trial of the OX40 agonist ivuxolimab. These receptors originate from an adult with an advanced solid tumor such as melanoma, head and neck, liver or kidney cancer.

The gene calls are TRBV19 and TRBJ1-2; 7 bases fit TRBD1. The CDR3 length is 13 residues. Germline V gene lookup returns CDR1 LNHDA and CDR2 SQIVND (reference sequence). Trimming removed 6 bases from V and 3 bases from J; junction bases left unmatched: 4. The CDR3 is CASSGTAYYGYTF. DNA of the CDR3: TGTGCCAGTAGCGGGACAGCCTACTATGGCTACACCTTC.

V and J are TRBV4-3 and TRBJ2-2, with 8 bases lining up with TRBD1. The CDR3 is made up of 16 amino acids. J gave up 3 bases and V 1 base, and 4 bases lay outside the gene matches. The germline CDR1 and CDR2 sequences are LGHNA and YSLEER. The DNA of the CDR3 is TGCGCCAGCAGCCAAGGCAGGGGGCTGGACACCGGGGAGCTGTTTTTT. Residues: CASSQGRGLDTGELFF.